This entry features one T cell receptor beta chain sequence. Trimming removed 5 bases from V and 7 bases from J, with 12 bases in between. There are 13 residues in the CDR3. Germline V gives CDR1 GTSNPN, CDR2 SVGIG (reference sequence). In the original workflow: Reference gene primer amplification gave estimated nucleated cell counts. This table comes from immunoSEQ multiplex PCR, and its TCRdb copy is limited to in-frame clones, with some not included. The DNA gave D and trimming, while V, J and clone size come from that table. The data contain 120,000 to 150,000 clones, more than 75% of them singletons. The sample comes from a study of blood T cell repertoires in COVID-19.

This clonotype was obtained from a human donor with acute or convalescent COVID-19. The donor label of this sample is uncertain. The chain couples TRBV30 to TRBJ1-6, with D maybe TRBD1 (6 bases). Source material: peripheral blood. The CDR3 region has the DNA TGTGCCTGGGGTCCGGACAGCAATTCACCCCTCCACTTT. Translation: CAWGPDSNSPLHF. Full variable domain (missing parts from reference TRBV30 and TRBJ1-6): SQTIHQWPATLVQPVGSPLSLECTVEGTSNPNLYWYRQAAGRGLQLLFYSVGIGQISSEVPQNLSASRPQDRQFILSSKKLLLSDSGFYLCAWGPDSNSPLHFGNGTRLTVT.